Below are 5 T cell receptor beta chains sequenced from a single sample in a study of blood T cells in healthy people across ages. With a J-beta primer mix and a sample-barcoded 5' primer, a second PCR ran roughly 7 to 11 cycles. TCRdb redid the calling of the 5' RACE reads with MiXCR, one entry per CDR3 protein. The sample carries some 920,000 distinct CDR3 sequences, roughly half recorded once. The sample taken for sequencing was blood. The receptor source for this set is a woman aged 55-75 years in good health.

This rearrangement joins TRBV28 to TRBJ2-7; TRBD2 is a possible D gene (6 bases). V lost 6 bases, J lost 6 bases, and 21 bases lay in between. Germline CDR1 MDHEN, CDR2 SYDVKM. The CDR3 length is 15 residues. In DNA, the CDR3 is TGTGCCAGCAGGCCTGTACAGGAGGGGCGGCGCGAGCAGTACTTC. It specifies CASRPVQEGRREQYF.

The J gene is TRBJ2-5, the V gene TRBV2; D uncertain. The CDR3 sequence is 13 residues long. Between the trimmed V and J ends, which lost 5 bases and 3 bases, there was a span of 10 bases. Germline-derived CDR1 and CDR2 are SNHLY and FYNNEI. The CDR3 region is CASSMAREETQYF. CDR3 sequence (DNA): TGTGCCAGCAGTATGGCTAGGGAAGAGACCCAGTACTTC.

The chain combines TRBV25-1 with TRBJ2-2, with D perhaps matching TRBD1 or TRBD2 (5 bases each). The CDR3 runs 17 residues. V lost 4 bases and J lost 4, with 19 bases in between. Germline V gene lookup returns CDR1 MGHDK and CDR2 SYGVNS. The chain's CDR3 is CASSALPVWGFTGELFF. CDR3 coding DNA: TGTGCCAGCAGTGCCCTACCAGTGTGGGGGTTCACCGGGGAGCTGTTTTTT.

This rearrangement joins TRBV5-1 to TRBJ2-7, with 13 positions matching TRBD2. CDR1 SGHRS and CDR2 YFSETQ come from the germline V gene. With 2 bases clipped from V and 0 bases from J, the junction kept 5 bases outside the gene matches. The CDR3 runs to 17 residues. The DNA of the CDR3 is TGCGCCAGCAGCTTCGGGACTAGCGGGATCCTCTCCTACGAGCAGTACTTC. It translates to CASSFGTSGILSYEQYF.

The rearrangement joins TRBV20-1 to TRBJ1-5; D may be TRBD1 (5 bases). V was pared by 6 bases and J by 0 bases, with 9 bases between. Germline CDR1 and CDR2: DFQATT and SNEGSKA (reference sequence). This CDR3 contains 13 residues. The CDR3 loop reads CSAKTVSNQPQHF. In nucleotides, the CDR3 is TGCAGTGCCAAGACAGTTAGCAATCAGCCCCAGCATTTT.